There are many counts of the clone carrying this T cell receptor (beta chain). The antigen is undetermined. The data are from a study of prognosis after radiotherapy for stage I lung cancer. Study information: The patients comprised 13 men and about six women, spanning ages roughly 50 to 90 and having a median of about 74 years. Whole-study findings and limits: Median unique TCR clones dropped from roughly 10,000 to 7,000 after stereotactic body radiation therapy.

The ends were cut back, 1 base at V and 5 bases at J, with 5 bases in the middle. The CDR3 is 12 amino acids. Per the germline V gene, CDR1 is LGHNA and CDR2 is YNFKEQ. Genomic DNA was the source, and TCR beta CDR3 was amplified from it by two-round multiplex PCR. TRBV and TRBJ genes each had their own specific primers in first-round PCR. Primers of the universal type were employed in the second round of PCR. One entry per CDR3 protein results from TCRdb running MiXCR on the multiplex PCR reads. The sample lists around 60,000 distinct CDR3 sequences; about 26% were seen once. V and J are TRBV4-2 and TRBJ1-2; the D is unclear. The specimen was PBMCs, collected before or after stereotactic body radiation therapy (not recorded which). The TCR comes from a donor aged 50 or older with non-small cell lung cancer. CDR3 amino acids: CASSQGRYGYTF. In DNA form, the CDR3 reads TGTGCCAGCAGCCAAGGACGTTATGGCTACACCTTC.